One sample yielded the 11 T cell receptor beta chains listed below, sequenced in a study of a mutant IDH1 vaccine in newly diagnosed glioma. No antigen is known for these receptors. Repertoires were generated with immunoSEQ multiplex PCR, while TCRdb's copy carries only in-frame clones and drops some. The repertoire includes tens of thousands of clones, 70% to 85% of them detected once, and roughly 14% sits in the top ten. Time point specified: week 35, safety follow-up. Vaccine doses each comprised 300 ug of mutant IDH1 20-mer peptide, with topical imiquimod. Source: PBMCs, taken from a glioma patient whose treatment included an IDH1 peptide vaccine. The receptors come from a man aged 25 to 45 with glioma.

The chain carries TRBV6-4 and TRBJ1-2, with 10 bases fitting TRBD1. The J segment lost 4 bases and the V segment lost 5 bases, leaving 10 bases of the junction unmatched. The CDR3 length is 16 residues. CDR1 is MRHNA, CDR2 SNTAGT, per germline. CDR3 loop: CASSPRVGQGGYGYTF. The CDR3 nucleotides read TGTGCCAGCAGTCCCCGTGTTGGACAGGGGGGCTATGGCTACACCTTC.

The chain uses TRBV7-9 and TRBJ2-5; D is undetermined. The CDR3 runs 17 residues. Germline values: CDR1 SEHNR, CDR2 FQNEAQ (reference sequence). Trimming removed 0 bases from V and 1 base from J, with 15 bases in between. This CDR3 is CASSLAPALPPQETQYF. The CDR3 nucleotides read TGTGCCAGCAGCTTAGCGCCGGCGCTTCCTCCCCAAGAGACCCAGTACTTC. Using reference TRBV7-9 and TRBJ2-5 for the parts outside the CDR3, the full variable domain is DTGVSQNPRHKITKRGQNVTFRCDPISEHNRLYWYRQTLGQGPEFLTYFQNEAQLEKSRLLSDRFSAERPKGSFSTLEIQRTEQGDSAMYLCASSLAPALPPQETQYFGPGTRLLVL.

V usage is TRBV19 and J usage is TRBJ1-5, with TRBD1 matching over 7 bases. The V gene end was trimmed by 1 base and the J gene end by 0 bases; junction bases not matched to a gene: 0. Germline loops: CDR1 LNHDA, CDR2 SQIVND (reference sequence). The length of the CDR3 is 15 residues. This CDR3 is CASSIGDSSNQPQHF. The CDR3 nucleotides are TGTGCCAGTAGTATAGGGGACAGTAGCAATCAGCCCCAGCATTTT.

This clone was seen a few times. This rearrangement joins TRBV9 to TRBJ2-1; tentatively, D is TRBD1 (6 bases). V lost 2 bases and J lost 8, with 14 bases in between. The germline CDR1 and CDR2 sequences are SGDLS and YYNGEE. The CDR3 totals 14 residues. The CDR3 bases are TGTGCCAGCAGCGTTGCAGGGGAAAGCGATGAGCAGTTCTTC. Translation gives CASSVAGESDEQFF. The entire variable domain, with the rest obtained from reference TRBV9 and TRBJ2-1, is as follows: DSGVTQTPKHLITATGQRVTLRCSPRSGDLSVYWYQQSLDQGLQFLIQYYNGEERAKGNILERFSAQQFPDLHSELNLSSLELGDSALYFCASSVAGESDEQFFGPGTRLTVL.

The rearrangement uses TRBV5-1 and TRBJ1-2; 9 positions match TRBD1. The V and J ends lost 3 bases and 5 bases, in that order; junction bases with no gene match: 5. From germline, CDR1 is SGHRS and CDR2 YFSETQ. This CDR3 comprises 14 residues. The chain's CDR3 is CASSSRDRDYGYTF. DNA for the CDR3: TGCGCCAGCAGCTCCCGGGACAGGGATTATGGCTACACCTTC.

This clone was detected a few times. J is TRBJ1-1 and V is TRBV4-1; tentative D call: TRBD1 (6 bases). Deletions cut 3 bases from V and 4 bases from J, with 12 bases between. The CDR3 consists of 14 residues. From germline, CDR1 is MGHRA and CDR2 YSYEKL. The CDR3 is CASSHGVGGTEAFF. The DNA of the CDR3 is TGCGCCAGCAGCCATGGGGTAGGGGGCACTGAAGCTTTCTTT.

The chain carries TRBV15 and TRBJ2-2; D gene uncertain. The ends were cut back, 3 bases at V and 6 bases at J, with 11 bases in the middle. Germline CDR1 LNHNV, CDR2 YYDKDF (reference sequence). The CDR3 is made up of 14 amino acids. The CDR3 nucleotides read TGTGCCACCAGCAGGCAACCCAAGGCCGGGGAGCTGTTTTTT. Protein product: CATSRQPKAGELFF.

This clone was found once. CDR3 sequence: CASSPPGGQGEGEKLFF. Here the CDR3 DNA reads TGTGCCAGCTCACCACCAGGAGGACAGGGAGAAGGTGAAAAACTGTTTTTT. The chain couples TRBV18 to TRBJ1-4; 8 bases align to TRBD1. Germline V gene sequence: CDR1 KGHSH, CDR2 LQKENI. V shed 0 bases, J shed 7 bases, and the junction held 10 bases outside the gene matches. The CDR3 loop spans 17 amino acids.

The V call is TRBV4-1, the J call TRBJ2-7; weak D call: TRBD2 (6 bases). This CDR3 is 13 amino acids long. Deletions cut 5 bases from V and 3 bases from J, with 11 bases between. From germline, CDR1 is MGHRA and CDR2 YSYEKL. The DNA of the CDR3 is TGCGCCAGCAGCAAGGGACTCAACTACGAGCAGTACTTC. Amino acids: CASSKGLNYEQYF.

This chain joins TRBV5-1 and TRBJ1-1, with a weak D call TRBD1 (5 bases). The CDR3 has 14 residues. Trimming left V 4 bases short and J 2 bases short, with 12 bases between. The germline V gene encodes CDR1 SGHRS and CDR2 YFSETQ. CDR3 loop: CASSAGTANTEAFF. CDR3 in DNA: TGCGCCAGCAGCGCGGGGACGGCAAACACTGAAGCTTTCTTT.

The chain is built from TRBV7-9 and TRBJ1-2, with unresolved D. V lost 5 bases and J lost 8, with 18 bases in between. The CDR3 contains 14 residues. Germline V CDR1 and CDR2: SEHNR, FQNEAQ (reference sequence). The CDR3 loop reads CASSPSSTLRGYTF. As DNA, the CDR3 is TGTGCCAGCAGCCCTTCCTCGACCCTGAGGGGCTACACCTTC.